A selection of T cell receptor beta chains follows, all from one sample in a study of blood T cells in healthy people across ages. TCRdb used MiXCR to reprocess the 5' RACE reads, holding one entry per CDR3 protein. The table has around 940,000 distinct CDR3 sequences, roughly 51% seen once. Sequencing used blood. These receptor sequences come from a woman between 55 and 75 years old in good health. Both conserved end residues are part of each CDR3. A D gene is named only where the DNA matches it firmly. The size entry is marked missing in some rows and otherwise reads once, few, many or a size class.

clone_size	d_call	cdr3_length	v_call	j_call	cdr3_aa	cdr3_nt
-	-	14	TRBV5-5	TRBJ2-1	CASSLRVFGDEQFF	TGTGCCAGCAGCCTCAGGGTTTTCGGGGATGAGCAGTTCTTC
-	-	16	TRBV5-1	TRBJ2-4	CASSLGPNPAKNIQYF	TGCGCCAGCAGCTTGGGACCGAACCCAGCCAAAAACATTCAGTACTTC
-	-	15	TRBV4-2	TRBJ1-4	CASSQRAGENEKLFF	TGTGCCAGCAGCCAACGAGCAGGGGAAAATGAAAAACTGTTTTTT
-	-	15	TRBV10-3	TRBJ1-1	CAISEAGGQYTEAFF	TGTGCCATCAGTGAGGCCGGGGGGCAGTACACTGAAGCTTTCTTT
-	TRBD2	16	TRBV28	TRBJ2-7	CASSPRGAGGLDEQYF	TGTGCCAGCAGTCCGCGAGGAGCGGGAGGTCTAGACGAGCAGTACTTC
-	TRBD2	16	TRBV12-3/TRBV12-4	TRBJ2-5	CASSTVAGGLQETQYF	TGTGCCAGCAGCACGGTAGCGGGAGGGCTTCAAGAGACCCAGTACTTC
-	TRBD1	15	TRBV12-3/TRBV12-4	TRBJ2-1	CASSPRTGGINEQFF	TGTGCCAGCAGTCCCCGGACAGGGGGTATCAATGAGCAGTTCTTC
-	-	15	TRBV5-1	TRBJ1-1	CASSPLRGVNTEAFF	TGCGCCAGCAGCCCCCTCCGGGGGGTGAACACTGAAGCTTTCTTT
-	TRBD2	13	TRBV29-1	TRBJ2-4	CSVVGTNTNIQYF	TGCAGCGTTGTCGGGACTAACACAAACATTCAGTACTTC
-	TRBD1	17	TRBV3-1	TRBJ1-1	CASSQERGTGLNTEAFF	TGTGCCAGCAGCCAAGAAAGAGGGACAGGCCTGAACACTGAAGCTTTCTTT
-	-	15	TRBV21-1	TRBJ2-1	CASSKARGLLNERFF	TGTGCCAGCAGCAAAGCAAGGGGACTTCTAAATGAGCGGTTCTTC
few	-	18	TRBV28	TRBJ2-7	CASSLPSVGGPLTYEQYF	TGTGCCAGCAGCCTACCGTCCGTAGGGGGTCCGTTAACCTACGAGCAGTACTTC
-	-	14	TRBV27	TRBJ1-2	CASSPRGALNGYTF	TGTGCCAGCAGCCCCCGGGGGGCCCTCAATGGCTACACCTTC
many	TRBD1	13	TRBV4-1	TRBJ1-2	CASSRGQGYGYTF	TGCGCCAGCAGCCGAGGACAGGGCTATGGCTACACCTTC
few	-	11	TRBV12-3/TRBV12-4	TRBJ2-5	CASGVGETQYF	TGTGCCAGCGGGGTGGGAGAGACCCAGTACTTC
-	-	16	TRBV28	TRBJ1-2	CASRKMVGSLNYGYTF	TGTGCCAGTCGAAAGATGGTGGGGAGTCTAAACTATGGCTACACCTTC
-	TRBD2	16	TRBV7-2	TRBJ2-3	CASSPRVAGGGDTQYF	TGTGCCAGCAGCCCACGGGTGGCGGGAGGGGGAGATACGCAGTATTTT
-	-	14	TRBV13	TRBJ2-3	CASSLTNLRDTQYF	TGTGCCAGCAGCCTGACAAACTTGAGAGATACGCAGTATTTT
-	-	13	TRBV29-1	TRBJ2-7	CSGLGRETYEQYF	TGCAGCGGATTGGGGCGAGAGACCTACGAGCAGTACTTC
-	-	15	TRBV2	TRBJ2-1	CASRMTGATYNEQFF	TGTGCCAGCAGGATGACAGGAGCCACCTACAATGAGCAGTTCTTC
-	-	16	TRBV4-2	TRBJ1-4	CASSHAQGATNEKLFF	TGTGCCAGCAGCCATGCACAGGGAGCAACTAATGAAAAACTGTTTTTT
once	TRBD2	17	TRBV12-3/TRBV12-4	TRBJ2-2	CASTSGSGGFNTGELFF	TGTGCCAGCACCTCGGGTAGCGGGGGATTTAACACCGGGGAGCTGTTTTTT
-	-	15	TRBV20-1	TRBJ2-7	CSAEGGLGVSYEQYF	TGCAGTGCCGAAGGGGGGTTGGGGGTATCCTACGAGCAGTACTTC
-	-	12	TRBV20-1	TRBJ1-5	CSARVSEQPQHF	TGCAGTGCTAGGGTCAGTGAACAGCCCCAGCATTTT
many	-	11	TRBV2	TRBJ1-4	CASSVLEKLFF	TGTGCCAGCAGTGTGCTTGAAAAACTGTTTTTT
few	-	13	TRBV6-2/TRBV6-3	TRBJ2-7	CASSYGGRSEQYF	TGTGCCAGCAGTTATGGGGGGCGCAGCGAGCAGTACTTC
-	-	14	TRBV5-1	TRBJ2-7	CASSPIPDSYEQYF	TGCGCCAGCAGCCCCATCCCGGACAGCTACGAGCAGTACTTC
-	-	13	TRBV20-1	TRBJ2-4	CSAPAGAKNIQYF	TGCAGTGCCCCAGCGGGAGCCAAAAACATTCAGTACTTC
-	TRBD2	18	TRBV5-8	TRBJ2-7	CASSRRASGTYRGYEQYF	TGTGCCAGCAGCCGGAGGGCTAGCGGAACCTACCGGGGCTACGAGCAGTACTTC
few	-	13	TRBV20-1	TRBJ2-1	CSARERPYNEQFF	TGCAGTGCTAGAGAAAGGCCTTACAATGAGCAGTTCTTC
few	TRBD2	16	TRBV6-6	TRBJ2-2	CASSALASSGTGELFF	TGTGCCAGCAGCGCACTTGCGTCTAGCGGCACCGGGGAGCTGTTTTTT
few	TRBD2	15	TRBV7-9	TRBJ2-5	CASSWTGLGVETQYF	TGTGCCAGCAGCTGGACGGGACTAGGGGTCGAGACCCAGTACTTC
-	-	10	TRBV29-1	TRBJ1-5	CSVGRQPQHF	TGCAGCGTGGGACGTCAGCCCCAGCATTTT
once	-	14	TRBV15	TRBJ2-5	CATSRGPDQETQYF	TGTGCCACCAGCAGAGGGCCAGACCAAGAGACCCAGTACTTC
-	-	11	TRBV27	TRBJ2-7	CASSMSGEQYF	TGTGCCAGCAGTATGTCTGGCGAGCAGTACTTC
-	-	15	TRBV24-1	TRBJ2-3	CATSSGQPSTDTQYF	TGTGCCACCAGTTCAGGACAGCCTAGCACAGATACGCAGTATTTT
-	-	14	TRBV4-1	TRBJ2-7	CASSPRDNGYEQYF	TGCGCCAGCAGCCCCCGGGACAACGGCTACGAGCAGTACTTC
-	TRBD2	18	TRBV20-1	TRBJ2-7	CSARWTGGPSGDYNEQYF	TGCAGTGCTAGATGGACCGGAGGTCCGAGCGGGGATTACAATGAGCAGTACTTC
-	TRBD1	14	TRBV18	TRBJ2-1	CASSSGQGWGEQFF	TGTGCCAGCTCATCCGGACAGGGCTGGGGCGAGCAGTTCTTC
few	-	13	TRBV25-1	TRBJ2-5	CASSEYAPETQYF	TGTGCCAGCAGTGAATATGCGCCGGAGACCCAGTACTTC
-	-	16	TRBV7-2	TRBJ2-3	CASSLVGEGVTDTQYF	TGTGCCAGCAGCTTAGTCGGGGAAGGGGTAACAGATACGCAGTATTTT
few	TRBD2	14	TRBV9	TRBJ2-5	CASSVEAGGETQYF	TGTGCCAGCAGCGTAGAGGCGGGAGGAGAGACCCAGTACTTC